These 25 T cell receptor beta chains were all obtained from the same sample, sequenced in a study of cytomegalovirus exposure and HLA in healthy donors. Primers included in the PCR were 60 Vbeta and 13 Jbeta primers. This table comes from immunoSEQ multiplex PCR, and its TCRdb copy is limited to in-frame clones, with some not included. The table lists some 120,000 clones, roughly 83% of them singletons, with about 20% in the top ten. Sequenced material: PBMCs. These receptors were obtained from a man between 18 and 35 years old in good health and CMV-seropositive.

This chain uses TRBV7-3 with TRBJ2-1; the match to TRBD1 covers 9 bases. The CDR3 runs to 14 residues. V was clipped by 5 bases and J by 5 bases; unmatched bases: 4. In germline, CDR1 is SGHTA, CDR2 FQGTGA. The CDR3 nucleotides are TGTGCCAGCAGCACCGGGACAGGGAACAATGAGCAGTTCTTC. Protein: CASSTGTGNNEQFF.

This clone occurred once. The chain combines TRBV6-6 with TRBJ2-7; D might be TRBD1 (5 bases). Germline lookup yields CDR1 MNHNY and CDR2 SVGAGI (reference sequence). The CDR3 covers 13 residues. Trimming took off 8 bases at V and 2 bases at J, with 13 bases between the two ends. The CDR3 loop reads CASGETATYEQYF. In DNA form, the CDR3 reads TGTGCCAGCGGTGAGACAGCGACCTACGAGCAGTACTTC.

This clone was recorded once. The chain has TRBV6-5 and TRBJ2-7; the match to TRBD1 covers 7 bases. There are 15 residues in the CDR3. Germline V lookup: CDR1 MNHEY, CDR2 SVGAGI. With 7 bases clipped from V and 7 bases from J, the junction kept 16 bases outside the gene matches. The CDR3 nucleotides read TGTGCCAGCACCCCGGGACAGAGCGTCCTTCGGGAGCAGTACTTC. This sequence encodes CASTPGQSVLREQYF.

The genes are TRBV21-1 and TRBJ1-1; the D call TRBD1 from the table was never checked on the DNA. TRBV21-1 is tagged as a pseudogene. This CDR3 comprises 13 residues. CDR3 in amino acids: CASSPTPNTEAFF. CDR3 sequence (DNA): TGTGCCAGCAGCCCGACACCGAACACTGAAGCTTTCTTT.

V usage is TRBV7-9 and J usage is TRBJ2-2, with 8 nucleotides matching TRBD1. Germline loops: CDR1 SEHNR, CDR2 FQNEAQ (reference sequence). This CDR3 has 15 amino acids. Unmatched junction bases numbered 4, after V lost 5 bases and J lost 2 bases. The CDR3 protein is CASSPGTGNTGELFF. The CDR3 nucleotides read TGTGCCAGCAGCCCCGGGACAGGAAACACCGGGGAGCTGTTTTTT.

The rearrangement joins TRBV5-4 to TRBJ1-6; no reliable D call. The germline V gene encodes CDR1 SGHNT and CDR2 YYREEE (reference sequence). Trimming took off 2 bases at V and 0 bases at J, with 12 bases between the two ends. The CDR3 extends over 17 amino acids. The DNA of the CDR3 is TGTGCCAGCAGCTTCCGAACTAATCCCTCCTATAATTCACCCCTCCACTTT. Translation gives CASSFRTNPSYNSPLHF.

There are a few counts of this clone. Additional DNA sequences in this sample encode the identical CDR3. The genes are TRBV9 and TRBJ1-4; TRBD1 matches at 7 bases. This CDR3 has 12 amino acids. Per germline, CDR1 SGDLS and CDR2 YYNGEE. V was clipped by 4 bases and J by 8 bases; unmatched bases: 2. The CDR3, as DNA: TGTGCCAGCAGCCCAGGGGGGGAAAAACTGTTTTTT. Its translation: CASSPGGEKLFF.

The chain uses TRBV9 and TRBJ2-3; D is unresolved. V was trimmed by 4 bases and J by 0 bases, leaving 18 bases between them. The CDR3 covers 17 residues. Germline lookup yields CDR1 SGDLS and CDR2 YYNGEE. In DNA form, the CDR3 reads TGTGCCAGCAGCTATACCTCCGAGTTGGTTAGCACAGATACGCAGTATTTT. It specifies CASSYTSELVSTDTQYF.

This clone was seen a few times. The chain carries TRBV6-1 and TRBJ2-3; D is perhaps TRBD1 (6 bases). The CDR3 runs to 15 residues. Looked up from germline, CDR1 is MNHNS and CDR2 is SASEGT. V gave up 4 bases and J gave up 4 bases, with 15 bases separating them. In DNA form, the CDR3 reads TGTGCCAGCAGTGTTGGACAGCCGTCTCCAGATACGCAGTATTTT. It codes for CASSVGQPSPDTQYF.

This rearrangement joins TRBV5-6 to TRBJ2-2, with 11 positions matching TRBD2. V was clipped by 4 bases and J by 5 bases; unmatched bases: 10. This CDR3 is built from 17 residues. From germline, CDR1 is SGHDT and CDR2 YYEEEE. The CDR3: CASSILAGGPETGELFF. The CDR3 bases are TGTGCCAGCAGCATATTAGCGGGGGGGCCGGAAACCGGGGAGCTGTTTTTT.

The V and J genes are TRBV5-1 and TRBJ2-3, with 7 positions matching TRBD1. The CDR3 length is 16 residues. V was clipped by 0 bases and J by 1 base; unmatched bases: 5. In germline, CDR1 is SGHRS, CDR2 YFSETQ. The DNA for the CDR3 is TGCGCCAGCAGCTTGGTAGACAGGGACGGCACAGATACGCAGTATTTT. Protein: CASSLVDRDGTDTQYF.

This chain connects TRBV25-1 to TRBJ2-2; TRBD1 matches 10 bases. The V and J ends lost 6 bases and 4 bases, in that order; junction bases with no gene match: 2. Germline CDR1 MGHDK, CDR2 SYGVNS. The CDR3 has 14 amino acids. Here the CDR3 reads CASRGTGVTGELFF. In DNA form, the CDR3 reads TGTGCCAGCAGGGGGACAGGGGTCACCGGGGAGCTGTTTTTT.

The chain's CDR3 is CASSQDSQRGGEEQFF. The CDR3 DNA is TGCGCCAGCAGCCAAGACTCCCAGCGGGGGGGCGAAGAGCAGTTCTTC. The chain carries TRBV4-1 and TRBJ2-1, with 10 bases identical to TRBD2. Germline lookup yields CDR1 MGHRA and CDR2 YSYEKL. Trimming removed 0 bases from V and 10 bases from J; junction bases left unmatched: 9. The CDR3 is made up of 16 amino acids.

CDR3 DNA sequence: TGTGCCAGCAGCTTAGGGCAGAAGCAAGAGACCCAGTACTTC. This codes for CASSLGQKQETQYF. The chain recombines TRBV7-9 with TRBJ2-5; no firm D call. Trimming removed 1 base at V and 2 bases at J, with 8 bases between. The CDR3 contains 14 residues. The germline CDR1 and CDR2 sequences are SEHNR and FQNEAQ (reference sequence).

The chain joins TRBV7-3 to TRBJ1-6; weak D call: TRBD1 (6 bases). V shed 3 bases and J shed 7 bases, with 13 bases lying between them. Germline V gene sequence: CDR1 SGHTA, CDR2 FQGTGA. CDR3 length: 15 amino acids. CDR3 amino acids: CASSLDSDRNSPLHF. The DNA for the CDR3 is TGTGCCAGCAGCTTGGACAGTGATCGAAATTCACCCCTCCACTTT.

CDR3 residues: CSVKWGTGALEQYF. Written as DNA, the CDR3 is TGCAGCGTCAAATGGGGGACAGGGGCCCTCGAGCAGTACTTC. The chain links TRBV29-1 to TRBJ2-7; the match to TRBD1 covers 10 bases. This CDR3 is 14 amino acids long. V was pared by 6 bases and J by 6 bases, with 11 bases of the junction left unmatched. Germline V gives CDR1 SQVTM, CDR2 ANQGSEA.

This chain joins TRBV13 and TRBJ1-1; TRBD1 agrees at 7 bases. The CDR3 totals 14 residues. Germline CDR1 PRHDT, CDR2 FYEKMQ (reference sequence). J gave up 1 base and V 6 bases, and 5 bases lay outside the gene matches. The CDR3 sequence: CASRYGQANTEAFF. The CDR3 nucleotides are TGTGCCAGCAGATACGGACAGGCGAACACTGAAGCTTTCTTT.

The chain uses TRBV4-1 and TRBJ2-5, with 10 bases matching TRBD2. Germline V lookup: CDR1 MGHRA, CDR2 YSYEKL. The CDR3 length is 18 residues. The V gene end was trimmed by 4 bases and the J gene end by 7 bases; junction bases not matched to a gene: 18. Here the CDR3 reads CASSLVELAGGLVGTQYF. In nucleotides, the CDR3 is TGCGCCAGCAGCCTCGTGGAATTAGCGGGGGGTTTGGTTGGGACCCAGTACTTC.

The V and J genes are TRBV5-1 and TRBJ1-6; the match to TRBD1 covers 11 bases. V lost 6 bases, J lost 11 bases, and 7 bases stayed unmatched. In germline, CDR1 is SGHRS, CDR2 YFSETQ. There are 14 residues in the CDR3. The chain's CDR3 is CASTTGTGGAPLHF. CDR3 nucleotides: TGCGCCAGCACGACCGGGACAGGGGGAGCACCCCTCCACTTT.

J is TRBJ2-5 and V is TRBV30; 11 bases agree with TRBD2. Per germline, CDR1 GTSNPN and CDR2 SVGIG (reference sequence). The CDR3 sequence is 19 residues long. The trim removed 2 bases at V and 0 bases at J, leaving 14 bases unmatched. The CDR3 bases are TGTGCCTGGAGTTCGGGTAGCGGGGGGGCCGTCGGGTACCAAGAGACCCAGTACTTC. Its protein is CAWSSGSGGAVGYQETQYF.

The J gene is TRBJ1-1, the V gene TRBV7-9; D call uncertain. V was trimmed by 5 bases and J by 2 bases, leaving 15 bases between them. Germline CDR1 and CDR2: SEHNR and FQNEAQ (reference sequence). This CDR3 is built from 15 residues. The CDR3 nucleotides are TGTGCCAGCAGCGAGATGTCCGGGATCAACACTGAAGCTTTCTTT. It yields the protein CASSEMSGINTEAFF.

V and J are TRBV2 and TRBJ2-1; D possibly corresponds to TRBD1 (5 bases). The germline V gene encodes CDR1 SNHLY and CDR2 FYNNEI. V was trimmed by 4 bases and J by 8 bases, leaving 15 bases between them. The CDR3 runs 14 residues. CDR3 sequence: CASSGAGRYDEQFF. In DNA form, the CDR3 reads TGTGCCAGCAGTGGGGCAGGGCGATATGATGAGCAGTTCTTC.

The chain joins TRBV2 to TRBJ1-5, with 8 bases aligning to TRBD1. Germline loops: CDR1 SNHLY, CDR2 FYNNEI. This CDR3 region has 15 residues. Losses at the gene ends were 5 bases for V and 5 bases for J; bases not matched to a gene: 8. The CDR3 loop is CASSLTGGGYQPQHF. CDR3 DNA: TGTGCCAGCAGTCTAACAGGGGGTGGATATCAGCCCCAGCATTTT.

The rearrangement uses TRBV9 and TRBJ1-3; 8 bases fit TRBD1. The length of the CDR3 is 16 residues. CDR1 SGDLS and CDR2 YYNGEE come from the germline V gene. V was pared by 0 bases and J by 2 bases, with 4 bases of the junction left unmatched. The CDR3 spells CASSVAGGSAGNTIYF. The CDR3 DNA reads TGTGCCAGCAGCGTAGCAGGGGGCAGCGCTGGAAACACCATATATTTT. The complete variable domain, with remaining parts taken from reference TRBV9 and TRBJ1-3, reads DSGVTQTPKHLITATGQRVTLRCSPRSGDLSVYWYQQSLDQGLQFLIQYYNGEERAKGNILERFSAQQFPDLHSELNLSSLELGDSALYFCASSVAGGSAGNTIYFGEGSWLTVV.

This chain connects TRBV6-5 to TRBJ2-5; 11 bases line up with TRBD2. Losses at the gene ends were 6 bases for V and 5 bases for J; bases not matched to a gene: 8. The CDR3 totals 15 residues. Per germline, CDR1 MNHEY and CDR2 SVGAGI. In nucleotides, the CDR3 is TGTGCCAGCAGCCTCGTAGCGGGGGGGGCGGAGACCCAGTACTTC. Translating gives CASSLVAGGAETQYF.